One sample yielded the 2 T cell receptor beta chains listed below, sequenced in a study of T cells in Graves' hyperthyroidism and ophthalmopathy (dated by TCRdb to the late 2010s). Receptors were amplified or captured by multiplex PCR. Sequencing used an Illumina HiSeq 2000. Amplification of TCR beta CDR3 regions was carried out from RNA transcripts. A first-round RT-PCR of the TCR CDR3 used the HTBI primer set with the Qiagen OneStep RT-PCR kit. TCRdb's own reprocessing of the public reads used fastp at Q25 and MiXCR and kept productive beta chains. Each entry is one CDR3 protein sequence, shown with its most common DNA and genes. This sample comprises 490,000 or so distinct CDR3 sequences, roughly 16% of them detected only once. The ten biggest clones cover 25% to 30% of the sample. The sequenced sample was blood. The receptors were sampled from a woman aged 30 to 39 with Graves' ophthalmopathy.

This clonotype was observed many times. The chain couples TRBV3-1 to TRBJ2-7; D is undetermined. Deletions cut 1 base from V and 0 bases from J, with 7 bases between. This CDR3 has 14 residues. In germline, CDR1 is LGHDT, CDR2 YNNKEL (reference sequence). The chain's CDR3 is CASSQVLRSYEQYF. The CDR3 DNA follows: TGTGCCAGCAGCCAAGTACTTCGCTCCTACGAGCAGTACTTC.

This clonotype was seen only a few times. This chain links TRBV29-1 with TRBJ2-3; 15 nucleotides agree with TRBD2. From germline, CDR1 is SQVTM and CDR2 ANQGSEA. With V trimmed by 3 bases and J by 0 bases, 7 bases remained unmatched. The CDR3 sequence is 18 residues long. CDR3 in amino acids: CSVDWTSGRGGSTDTQYF. CDR3 nucleotides: TGCAGCGTTGACTGGACTAGCGGGAGGGGAGGAAGCACAGATACGCAGTATTTT.